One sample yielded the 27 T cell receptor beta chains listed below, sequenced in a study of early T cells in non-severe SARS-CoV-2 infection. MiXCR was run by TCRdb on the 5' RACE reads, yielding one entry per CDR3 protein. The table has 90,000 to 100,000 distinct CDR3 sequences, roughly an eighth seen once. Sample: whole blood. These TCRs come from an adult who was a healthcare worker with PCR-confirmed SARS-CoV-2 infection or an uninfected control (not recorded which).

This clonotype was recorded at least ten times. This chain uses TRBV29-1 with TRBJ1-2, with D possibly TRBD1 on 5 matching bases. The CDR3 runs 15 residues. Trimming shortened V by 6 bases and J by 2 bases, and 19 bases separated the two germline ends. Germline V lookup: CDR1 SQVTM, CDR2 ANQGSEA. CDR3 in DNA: TGCAGCGTCTCTTGGTCAGGGAACCACAACTATGGCTACACCTTC. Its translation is CSVSWSGNHNYGYTF.

CDR3 loop: CACLAGGYNEQFF. The DNA for the CDR3 is TGTGCCTGCCTAGCGGGCGGTTACAATGAGCAGTTCTTC. V is TRBV28 and J is TRBJ2-1; 8 bases are shared with TRBD2. This CDR3 spans 13 amino acids. Looked up from germline, CDR1 is MDHEN and CDR2 is SYDVKM. V lost 11 bases and J lost 4; bases outside the gene matches: 7.

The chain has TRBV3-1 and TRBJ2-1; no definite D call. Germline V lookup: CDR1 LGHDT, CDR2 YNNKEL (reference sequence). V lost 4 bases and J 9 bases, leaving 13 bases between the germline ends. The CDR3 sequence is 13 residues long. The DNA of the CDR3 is TGTGCCAGCAGCCGGTCGGTGACGGGTGAGCAGTTCTTC. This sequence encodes CASSRSVTGEQFF.

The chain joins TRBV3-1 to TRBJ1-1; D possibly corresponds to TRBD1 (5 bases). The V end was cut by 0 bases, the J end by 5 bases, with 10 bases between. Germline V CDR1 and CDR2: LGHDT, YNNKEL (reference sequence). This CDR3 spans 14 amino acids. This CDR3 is CASSQDGGRTEAFF. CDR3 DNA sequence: TGTGCCAGCAGCCAAGATGGGGGGAGAACTGAAGCTTTCTTT.

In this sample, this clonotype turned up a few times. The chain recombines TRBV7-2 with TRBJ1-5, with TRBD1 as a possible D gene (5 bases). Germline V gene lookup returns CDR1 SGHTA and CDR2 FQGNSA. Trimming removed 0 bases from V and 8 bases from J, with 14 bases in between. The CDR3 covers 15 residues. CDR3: CASSLASGRVEPQHF. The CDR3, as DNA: TGTGCCAGCAGCTTAGCATCGGGCAGGGTGGAGCCCCAGCATTTT. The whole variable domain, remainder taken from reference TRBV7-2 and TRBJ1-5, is GAGVSQSPSNKVTEKGKDVELRCDPISGHTALYWYRQSLGQGLEFLIYFQGNSAPDKSGLPSDRFSAERTGGSVSTLTIQRTQQEDSAVYLCASSLASGRVEPQHFGDGTRLSIL.

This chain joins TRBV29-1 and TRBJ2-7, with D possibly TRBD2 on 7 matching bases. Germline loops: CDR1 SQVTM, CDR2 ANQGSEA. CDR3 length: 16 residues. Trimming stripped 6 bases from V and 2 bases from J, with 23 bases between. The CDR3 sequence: CSVGGRMSGDPYEQYF. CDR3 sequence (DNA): TGCAGCGTGGGGGGGCGGATGTCAGGGGACCCCTACGAGCAGTACTTC.

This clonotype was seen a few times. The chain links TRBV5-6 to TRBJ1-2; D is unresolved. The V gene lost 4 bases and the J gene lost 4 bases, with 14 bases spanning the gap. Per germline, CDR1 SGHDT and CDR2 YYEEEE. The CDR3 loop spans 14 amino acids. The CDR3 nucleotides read TGTGCCAGCAGCCCCCCTAGAGGCTCCTATGGCTACACCTTC. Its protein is CASSPPRGSYGYTF.

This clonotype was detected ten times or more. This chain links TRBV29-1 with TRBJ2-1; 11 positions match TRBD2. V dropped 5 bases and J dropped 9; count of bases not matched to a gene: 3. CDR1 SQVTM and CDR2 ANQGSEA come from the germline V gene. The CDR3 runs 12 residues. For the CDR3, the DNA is TGCAGCGTTACTAGCGGGGGAGGTGAGCAGTTCTTC. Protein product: CSVTSGGGEQFF.

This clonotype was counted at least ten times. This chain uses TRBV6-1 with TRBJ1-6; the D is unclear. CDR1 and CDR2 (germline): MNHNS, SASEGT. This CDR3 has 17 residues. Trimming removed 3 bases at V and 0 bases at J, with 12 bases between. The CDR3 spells CASSDYGWSSYNSPLHF. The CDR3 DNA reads TGTGCCAGCAGTGACTACGGTTGGAGCTCCTATAATTCACCCCTCCACTTT.

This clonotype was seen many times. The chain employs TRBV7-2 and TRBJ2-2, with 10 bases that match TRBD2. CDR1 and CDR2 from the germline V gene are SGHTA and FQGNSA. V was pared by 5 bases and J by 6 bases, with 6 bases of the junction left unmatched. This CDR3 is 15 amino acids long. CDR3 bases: TGTGCCAGCAGCACAAGCGGGGGGGTCGCCGGGGAGCTGTTTTTT. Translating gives CASSTSGGVAGELFF.

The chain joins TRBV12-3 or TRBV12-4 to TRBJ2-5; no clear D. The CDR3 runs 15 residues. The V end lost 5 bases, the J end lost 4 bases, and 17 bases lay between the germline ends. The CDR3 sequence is CASSEFTPSGETQYF. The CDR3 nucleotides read TGTGCCAGCAGTGAATTTACCCCCTCGGGAGAGACCCAGTACTTC.

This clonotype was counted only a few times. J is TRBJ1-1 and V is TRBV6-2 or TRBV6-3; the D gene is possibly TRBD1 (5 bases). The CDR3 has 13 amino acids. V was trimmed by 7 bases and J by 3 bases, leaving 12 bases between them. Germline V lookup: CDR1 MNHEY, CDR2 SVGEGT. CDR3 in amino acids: CASTRSGDTEAFF. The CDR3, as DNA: TGTGCCAGCACCCGATCGGGGGACACTGAAGCTTTCTTT.

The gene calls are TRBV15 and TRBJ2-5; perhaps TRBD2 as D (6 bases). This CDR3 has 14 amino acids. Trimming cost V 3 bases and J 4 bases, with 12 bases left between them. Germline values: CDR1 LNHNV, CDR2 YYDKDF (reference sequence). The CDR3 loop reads CATSRDYGAETQYF. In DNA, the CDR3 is TGTGCCACCAGCAGGGACTACGGGGCAGAGACCCAGTACTTC.

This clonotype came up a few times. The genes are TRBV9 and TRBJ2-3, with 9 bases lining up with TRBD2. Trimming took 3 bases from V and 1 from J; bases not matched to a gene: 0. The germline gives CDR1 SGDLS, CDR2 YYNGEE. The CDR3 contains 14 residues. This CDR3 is CASSASGGTDTQYF. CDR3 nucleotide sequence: TGTGCCAGCAGCGCTAGCGGGGGCACAGATACGCAGTATTTT.

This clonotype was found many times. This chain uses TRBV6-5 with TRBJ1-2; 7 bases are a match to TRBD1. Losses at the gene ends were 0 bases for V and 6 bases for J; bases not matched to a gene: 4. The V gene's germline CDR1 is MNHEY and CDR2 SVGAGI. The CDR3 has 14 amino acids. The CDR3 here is CASSYSDRSDGYTF. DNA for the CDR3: TGTGCCAGCAGTTACTCGGACAGGTCTGATGGCTACACCTTC.

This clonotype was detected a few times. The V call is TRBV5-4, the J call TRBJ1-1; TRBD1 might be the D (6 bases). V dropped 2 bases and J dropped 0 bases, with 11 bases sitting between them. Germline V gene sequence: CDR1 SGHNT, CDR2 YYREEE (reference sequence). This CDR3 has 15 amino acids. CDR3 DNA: TGTGCCAGCAGCTTAGGGCGGACAGTGAACACTGAAGCTTTCTTT. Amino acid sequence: CASSLGRTVNTEAFF.

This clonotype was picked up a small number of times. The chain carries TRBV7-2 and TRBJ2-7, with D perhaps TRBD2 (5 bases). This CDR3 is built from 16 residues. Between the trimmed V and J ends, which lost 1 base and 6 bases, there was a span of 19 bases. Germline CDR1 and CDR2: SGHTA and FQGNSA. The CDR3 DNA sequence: TGTGCCAGCAGCTTAGGTGGGATCGGGGTAGTACGCGAGCAGTACTTC. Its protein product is CASSLGGIGVVREQYF.

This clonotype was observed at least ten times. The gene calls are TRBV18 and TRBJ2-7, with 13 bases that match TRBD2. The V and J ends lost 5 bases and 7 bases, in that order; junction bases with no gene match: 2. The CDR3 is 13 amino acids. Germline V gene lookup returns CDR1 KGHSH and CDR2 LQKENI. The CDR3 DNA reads TGTGCCAGCTCAGCGGGACTAGCGGGGGAGCAGTACTTC. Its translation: CASSAGLAGEQYF.

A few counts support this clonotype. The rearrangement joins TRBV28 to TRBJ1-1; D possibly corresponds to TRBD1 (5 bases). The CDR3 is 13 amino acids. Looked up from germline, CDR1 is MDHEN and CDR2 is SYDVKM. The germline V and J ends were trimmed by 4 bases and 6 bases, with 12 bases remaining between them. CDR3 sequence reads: CASSSPGGSEAFF. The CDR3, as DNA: TGTGCCAGCAGTTCCCCTGGGGGATCTGAAGCTTTCTTT.

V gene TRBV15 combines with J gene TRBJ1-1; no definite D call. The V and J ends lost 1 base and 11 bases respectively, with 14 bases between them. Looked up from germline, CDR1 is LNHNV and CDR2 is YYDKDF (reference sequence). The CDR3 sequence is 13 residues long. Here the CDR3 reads CATSRGGGSYAFF. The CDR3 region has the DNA TGTGCCACCAGCAGAGGAGGCGGTAGTTACGCTTTCTTT.

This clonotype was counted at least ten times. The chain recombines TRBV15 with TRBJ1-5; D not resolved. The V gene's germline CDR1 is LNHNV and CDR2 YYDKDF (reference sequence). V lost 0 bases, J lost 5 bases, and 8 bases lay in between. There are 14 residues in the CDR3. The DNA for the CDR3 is TGTGCCACCAGCAGAGATTGGGGATATCAGCCCCAGCATTTT. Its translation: CATSRDWGYQPQHF.

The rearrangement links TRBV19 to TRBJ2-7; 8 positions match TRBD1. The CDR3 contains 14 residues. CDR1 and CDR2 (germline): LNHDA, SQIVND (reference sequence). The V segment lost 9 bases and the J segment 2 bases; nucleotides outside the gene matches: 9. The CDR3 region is CASHPGGLTYEQYF. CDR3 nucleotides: TGTGCCAGCCACCCAGGGGGCCTTACCTACGAGCAGTACTTC.

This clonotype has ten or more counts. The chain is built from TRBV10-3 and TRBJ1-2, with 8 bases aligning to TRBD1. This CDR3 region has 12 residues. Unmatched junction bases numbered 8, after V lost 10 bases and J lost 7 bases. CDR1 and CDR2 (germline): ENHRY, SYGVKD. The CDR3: CATSGGAFGYTF. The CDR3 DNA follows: TGTGCCACTTCAGGGGGCGCGTTTGGCTACACCTTC.

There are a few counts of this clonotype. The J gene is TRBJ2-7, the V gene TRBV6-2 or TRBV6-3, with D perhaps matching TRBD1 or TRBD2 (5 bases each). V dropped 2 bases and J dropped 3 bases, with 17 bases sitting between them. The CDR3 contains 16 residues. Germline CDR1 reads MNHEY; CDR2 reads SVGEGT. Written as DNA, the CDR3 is TGTGCCAGCAGTTACATCGGGGCAAATCCAGTCTACGAGCAGTACTTC. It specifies CASSYIGANPVYEQYF.

The CDR3, as DNA: TGTGCCAGCAGTTTAAGCTTCCCGAGGAGGACCTACGAGCAGTACTTC. Its translation: CASSLSFPRRTYEQYF. The chain is built from TRBV12-3 or TRBV12-4 and TRBJ2-7; possibly TRBD2 for D (5 bases). The germline V and J ends were trimmed by 2 bases and 2 bases, with 16 bases remaining between them. The CDR3 runs to 16 residues.

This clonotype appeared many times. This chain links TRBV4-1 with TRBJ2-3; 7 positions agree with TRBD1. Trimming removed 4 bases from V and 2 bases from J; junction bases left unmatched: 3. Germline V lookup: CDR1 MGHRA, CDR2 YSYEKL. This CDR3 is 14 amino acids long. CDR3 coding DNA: TGCGCCAGCAGCCCCGGGACAGACACAGATACGCAGTATTTT. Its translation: CASSPGTDTDTQYF.

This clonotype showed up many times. For the CDR3, the DNA is TGCGCCAGCAGCTCCGGACAGGAATATTTGGAGCAGTATTTT. It encodes CASSSGQEYLEQYF. The gene calls are TRBV10-2 and TRBJ2-3, with 7 bases aligning to TRBD1. With V trimmed by 6 bases and J by 11 bases, 14 bases remained unmatched. Germline lookup yields CDR1 WSHSY and CDR2 SAAADI. CDR3 size: 14 residues.